Following are 8 T cell receptor beta chains from one sample sequenced in a study of T cells in localized non-small cell lung cancer. Profiling relied on immunoSEQ multiplex PCR, and the TCRdb table lists in-frame clones only, not all of them. The table records some 30,000 clones, nearly 80% of them present only once. The material was peripheral blood, obtained before any cancer treatment. These receptors were taken from an older male donor with stage II squamous cell lung carcinoma.

V usage is TRBV27 and J usage is TRBJ2-1; no clear D. The length of the CDR3 is 14 residues. Germline V gene sequence: CDR1 MNHEY, CDR2 SMNVEV (reference sequence). V gave up 6 bases and J gave up 2 bases, with 11 bases separating them. The CDR3 is CASSPYGPYNEQFF. In nucleotides, the CDR3 is TGTGCCAGCAGCCCCTACGGCCCCTACAATGAGCAGTTCTTC.

This clone turned up a few times. The J gene is TRBJ2-2, the V gene TRBV2; the D gene is possibly TRBD2 (6 bases). Trimming cost V 5 bases and J 7 bases, with 11 bases left between them. There are 13 residues in the CDR3. The germline CDR1 and CDR2 sequences are SNHLY and FYNNEI. CDR3 protein: CASSSTRVGELFF. In DNA form, the CDR3 reads TGTGCCAGCAGTTCGACTAGAGTCGGGGAGCTGTTTTTT. The whole variable domain, remainder taken from reference TRBV2 and TRBJ2-2, is EPEVTQTPSHQVTQMGQEVILRCVPISNHLYFYWYRQILGQKVEFLVSFYNNEISEKSEIFDDQFSVERPDGSNFTLKIRSTKLEDSAMYFCASSSTRVGELFFGEGSRLTVL.

This clone was seen only a few times. The rearrangement links TRBV11-3 to TRBJ2-7, with TRBD1 matching over 12 bases. The CDR3 contains 15 residues. The V gene's germline CDR1 is SGHNT and CDR2 YENEEA. V was pared by 5 bases and J by 6 bases, with 8 bases of the junction left unmatched. CDR3 DNA: TGTGCCAGCAGCAGGGGACAGGGGGCGCGGGGCGAGCAGTACTTC. It translates to CASSRGQGARGEQYF.

This clone was found once. The chain employs TRBV21-1 and TRBJ2-1; the table calls TRBD2, which could not be checked here. TRBV21-1 is assigned pseudogene status. The CDR3 is 14 residues long. The CDR3 reads CASRFRGPYNEQFF. CDR3 DNA: TGTGCCAGCAGATTCCGAGGTCCCTACAATGAGCAGTTCTTC.

CDR3: CASSGQGYYEQYF. CDR3 DNA sequence: TGTGCCAGCTCGGGACAGGGTTATTACGAGCAGTACTTC. This chain joins TRBV18 and TRBJ2-7, with 9 bases identical to TRBD1. J was trimmed by 4 bases and V by 6 bases; bases with no gene match: 4. The CDR3 is 13 amino acids. Per the germline V gene, CDR1 is KGHSH and CDR2 is LQKENI.

The rearrangement joins TRBV5-4 to TRBJ2-3; 14 positions agree with TRBD2. Looked up from germline, CDR1 is SGHNT and CDR2 is YYREEE (reference sequence). V dropped 4 bases and J dropped 0; count of bases not matched to a gene: 7. The CDR3 covers 18 residues. CDR3 coding DNA: TGTGCCAGCAGCCCCTTTCGGACTAGCGGGGGGAGCACAGATACGCAGTATTTT. This translates into CASSPFRTSGGSTDTQYF.

This rearrangement joins TRBV9 to TRBJ2-1; D is perhaps TRBD1 or TRBD2 (6 bases each). The V end was cut by 7 bases, the J end by 9 bases, with 20 bases between. The CDR3 runs to 14 residues. The germline V gene has CDR1 SGDLS and CDR2 YYNGEE. The CDR3 DNA sequence: TGTGCCAGCGCTCGTTGGGGGGCTGGGAGTGAGCAGTTCTTC. Protein product: CASARWGAGSEQFF.

The chain employs TRBV4-3 and TRBJ2-5; 8 nucleotides agree with TRBD2. The CDR3 extends over 15 amino acids. Germline V lookup: CDR1 LGHNA, CDR2 YSLEER. With 5 bases clipped from V and 4 bases from J, the junction kept 9 bases outside the gene matches. The CDR3, as DNA: TGCGCCAGCAGCTTGGGTGGGACTAGTAGAGAGACCCAGTACTTC. This gives the protein CASSLGGTSRETQYF.